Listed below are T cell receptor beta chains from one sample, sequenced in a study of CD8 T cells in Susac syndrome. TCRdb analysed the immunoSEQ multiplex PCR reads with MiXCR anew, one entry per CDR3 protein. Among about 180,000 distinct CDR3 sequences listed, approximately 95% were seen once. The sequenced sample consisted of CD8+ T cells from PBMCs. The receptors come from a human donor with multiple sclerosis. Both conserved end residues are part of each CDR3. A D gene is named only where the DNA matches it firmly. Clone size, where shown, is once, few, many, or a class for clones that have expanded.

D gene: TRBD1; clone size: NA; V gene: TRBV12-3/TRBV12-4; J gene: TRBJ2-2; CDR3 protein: CASSAYRGNTGELFF; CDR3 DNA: TGTGCCAGCAGTGCGTACAGGGGGAACACCGGGGAGCTGTTTTTT
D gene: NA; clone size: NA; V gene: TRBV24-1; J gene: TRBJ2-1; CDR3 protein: CATSGGSLNEQFF; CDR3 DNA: TGTGCCACCAGTGGTGGATCTCTTAATGAGCAGTTCTTC
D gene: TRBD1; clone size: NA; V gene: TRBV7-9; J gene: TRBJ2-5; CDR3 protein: CASSPDREQETQYF; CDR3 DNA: TGTGCCAGCAGCCCCGACAGGGAACAAGAGACCCAGTACTTC
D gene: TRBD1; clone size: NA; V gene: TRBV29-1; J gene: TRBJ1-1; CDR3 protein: CSVATGANTEAFF; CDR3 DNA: TGCAGCGTAGCGACAGGGGCCAACACTGAAGCTTTCTTT
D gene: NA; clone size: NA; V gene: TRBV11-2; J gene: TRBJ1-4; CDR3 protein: CASSLGPGVAEKLFF; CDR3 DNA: TGTGCCAGCAGCCTAGGACCGGGGGTGGCTGAAAAACTGTTTTTT
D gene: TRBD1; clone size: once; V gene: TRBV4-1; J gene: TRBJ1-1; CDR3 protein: CASSQWTGDTEAFF; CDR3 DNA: TGCGCCAGCAGCCAATGGACAGGGGACACTGAAGCTTTCTTT
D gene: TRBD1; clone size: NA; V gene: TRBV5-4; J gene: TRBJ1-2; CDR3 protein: CASSGDSLRYGYTF; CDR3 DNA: TGTGCCAGCAGCGGGGACAGTCTCCGGTATGGCTACACCTTC
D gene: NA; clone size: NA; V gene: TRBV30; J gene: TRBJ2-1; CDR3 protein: CAWDLWTLNEQFF; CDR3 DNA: TGTGCCTGGGACCTTTGGACTCTCAATGAGCAGTTCTTC
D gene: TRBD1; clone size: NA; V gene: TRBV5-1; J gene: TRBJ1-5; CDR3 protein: CASSQGQGGNQPQHF; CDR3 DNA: TGCGCCAGCAGCCAGGGACAGGGAGGAAATCAGCCCCAGCATTTT
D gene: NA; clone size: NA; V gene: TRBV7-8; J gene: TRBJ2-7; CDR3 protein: CASSRRQDGYEQYF; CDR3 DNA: TGTGCCAGCAGCCGACGACAGGACGGATACGAGCAGTACTTC
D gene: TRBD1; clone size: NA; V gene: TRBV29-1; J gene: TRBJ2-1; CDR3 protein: CSVVGQGLFNEQFF; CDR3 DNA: TGCAGCGTTGTGGGACAGGGGCTTTTCAATGAGCAGTTCTTC
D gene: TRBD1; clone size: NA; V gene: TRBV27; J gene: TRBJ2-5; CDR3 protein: CASSLYSPTGEETQYF; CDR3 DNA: TGTGCCAGCAGTTTATATTCCCCGACAGGGGAAGAGACCCAGTACTTC
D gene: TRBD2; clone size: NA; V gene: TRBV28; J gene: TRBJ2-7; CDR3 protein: CASRSRTSGSYEQYF; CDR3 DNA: TGTGCCAGCAGATCCCGGACTAGCGGGTCCTACGAGCAGTACTTC
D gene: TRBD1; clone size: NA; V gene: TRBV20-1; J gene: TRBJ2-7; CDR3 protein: CSADTTGGGYEQYF; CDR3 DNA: TGCAGTGCGGACACTACAGGGGGCGGCTACGAGCAGTACTTC
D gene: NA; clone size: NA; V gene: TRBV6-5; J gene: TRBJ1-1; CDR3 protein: CASRESDMNTEAFF; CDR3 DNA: TGTGCCAGCAGGGAGTCGGACATGAACACTGAAGCTTTCTTT
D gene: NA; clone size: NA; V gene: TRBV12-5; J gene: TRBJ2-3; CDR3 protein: CASNRLGTDTQYF; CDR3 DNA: TGTGCTAGTAACAGGCTGGGGACAGATACGCAGTATTTT
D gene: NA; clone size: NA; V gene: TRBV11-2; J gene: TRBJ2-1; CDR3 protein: CASSHSVGSNEQFF; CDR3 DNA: TGTGCCAGCAGCCACAGTGTGGGATCGAATGAGCAGTTCTTC
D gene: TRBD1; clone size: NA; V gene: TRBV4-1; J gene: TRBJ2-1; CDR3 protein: CASSQLGTGGNEQFF; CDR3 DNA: TGCGCCAGCAGCCAACTCGGGACAGGGGGCAATGAGCAGTTCTTC
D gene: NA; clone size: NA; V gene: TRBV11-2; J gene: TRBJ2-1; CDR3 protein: CASSYDLGRRGPHNEQFF; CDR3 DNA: TGTGCCAGCAGCTACGACCTGGGGCGCCGAGGACCCCACAATGAGCAGTTCTTC
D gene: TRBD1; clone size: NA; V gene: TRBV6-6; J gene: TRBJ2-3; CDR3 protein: CASRYDRVTDTQYF; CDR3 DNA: TGTGCCAGCAGATACGACAGGGTCACAGATACGCAGTATTTT
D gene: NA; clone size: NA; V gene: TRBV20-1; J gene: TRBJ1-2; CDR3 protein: CSASLAGVPNYGYTF; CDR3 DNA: TGCAGTGCCTCCTTGGCAGGGGTGCCAAACTATGGCTACACCTTC
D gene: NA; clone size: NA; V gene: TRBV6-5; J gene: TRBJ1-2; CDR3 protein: CATLTGGNKYYGYTF; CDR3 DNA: TGTGCCACCCTAACGGGAGGGAATAAATACTATGGCTACACCTTC
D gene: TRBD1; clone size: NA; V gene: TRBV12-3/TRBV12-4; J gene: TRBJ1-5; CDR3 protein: CASTLQGHQPQHF; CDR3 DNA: TGTGCCAGCACCTTACAGGGGCATCAGCCCCAGCATTTT
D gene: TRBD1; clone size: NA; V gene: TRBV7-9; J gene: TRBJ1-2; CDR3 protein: CASSFDRGLAGYTF; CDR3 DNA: TGTGCCAGCAGCTTTGACAGGGGGCTAGCTGGCTACACCTTC
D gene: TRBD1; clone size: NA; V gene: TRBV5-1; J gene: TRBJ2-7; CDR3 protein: CASSSRPGQGASEQYF; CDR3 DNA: TGCGCCAGCAGCTCCAGGCCGGGACAGGGGGCTTCCGAGCAGTACTTC
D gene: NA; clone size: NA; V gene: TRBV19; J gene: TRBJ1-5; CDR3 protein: CASATYSNQPQHF; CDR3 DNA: TGTGCCAGTGCGACCTATAGCAATCAGCCCCAGCATTTT
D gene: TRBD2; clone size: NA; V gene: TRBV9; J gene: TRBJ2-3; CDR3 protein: CASSEPLAGGLTDTQYF; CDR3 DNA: TGTGCCAGCAGCGAGCCACTCGCGGGGGGACTCACAGATACGCAGTATTTT
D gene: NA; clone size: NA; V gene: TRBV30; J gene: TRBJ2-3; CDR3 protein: CAWSSLIVDTQYF; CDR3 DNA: TGTGCCTGGAGTTCCCTGATCGTAGATACGCAGTATTTT
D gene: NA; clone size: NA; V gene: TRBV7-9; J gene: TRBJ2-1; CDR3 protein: CASSTRLGYNEQFF; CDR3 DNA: TGTGCCAGCAGCACCCGTCTCGGGTACAATGAGCAGTTCTTC